This T cell receptor beta chain was recovered during a study of cytomegalovirus exposure and HLA in healthy donors. The V and J ends lost 5 bases and 4 bases respectively, with 17 bases between them. The CDR3 spans 15 residues. Germline loops: CDR1 MNHEY, CDR2 SMNVEV (reference sequence). Comments on this clone: Its antigen is as yet unknown.

Notes on the study in general: For most TCR beta V segments, an earlier analysis put the productive rate at about 87% or about 30% of the time. Later analysis showed TCR association rates varying by HLA locus, highest for DRB1 and lowest for HLA-C.

PCR amplification relied on 60 Vbeta primers (plus 13 Jbeta primers). Original processing notes: A later analysis counted approximately 80 million unique TCR beta chains, some 12 million shared. Profiling relied on immunoSEQ multiplex PCR, and the TCRdb table lists in-frame clones only, not all of them. D and trimming were read from the DNA, whereas the V and J calls and clone size are those reported in that table. The sample has 40,000 or so clones, 60% to 85% seen once. The rearrangement links TRBV27 to TRBJ1-2, with a weak D call TRBD1 (6 bases). Sequenced: PBMCs. The TCR originated in a man aged 25-40 years in good health and CMV-seronegative. CDR3 coding DNA: TGTGCCAGCAGTCCAAAAACAGGGTATAGCTATGGCTACACCTTC. Amino acids: CASSPKTGYSYGYTF.